This TCR beta chain was captured by sequencing in a study of radiation and T cells in renal cell carcinoma. Study-level results: From baseline, blood top tumor clonotypes peaked at 2 weeks post-radiation.

Time point specified: baseline pretreatment blood. Treatment meaning: 15 Gy SBRT to primary tumor, nephrectomy 4 weeks later. Radiation-treated patients gave blood at baseline, week 2 and week 4. Sequencing was performed with immunoSEQ multiplex PCR; in TCRdb, only in-frame clones are kept and a portion is missing. The sample carries roughly 100,000 clones, roughly 90% recorded once. The V and J ends lost 5 bases and 4 bases, in that order; junction bases with no gene match: 4. The CDR3 is 13 residues long. Germline lookup yields CDR1 SGHAT and CDR2 FQNNGV. This clone was detected only once. What it binds is unknown.

The chain recombines TRBV11-2 with TRBJ2-7; 8 bases align to TRBD2. The receptor's source is a man aged 50-59 years with renal cell carcinoma. The sequencing used blood, collected from a patient whose treatment included radiotherapy and nephrectomy. The CDR3 coding sequence is TGTGCCAGCAGCGCGGGACTAGAGTACGAGCAGTACTTC. This translates into CASSAGLEYEQYF.